This T cell receptor beta chain was documented in a study of T cells of healthy individuals. The CDR3 has 14 residues. From germline, CDR1 is SGHDT and CDR2 YYEEEE. V shed 4 bases and J 2 bases; nucleotides not matched to a gene: 5. This clonotype has more than one count but fewer than ten. TCRdb reanalysed the 5' RACE reads using MiXCR and keeps one entry per CDR3 protein. The repertoire holds tens of thousands of distinct CDR3 sequences, with 15% to 20% as singletons. The chain joins TRBV5-6 to TRBJ2-7; 8 bases line up with TRBD1. The sequence came from a human donor in good health. CDR3 loop: CASSRTGSPYEQYF. The CDR3 bases are TGTGCCAGCAGCCGGACAGGGTCCCCCTACGAGCAGTACTTC.